The 11 T cell receptor beta chains reported below all come from one sample, sequenced in a study of blood T cells in healthy people across ages. Then a second PCR, running about 6 to 11 cycles, was carried out with a sample-barcoded 5' primer and a J-beta primer mix. TCRdb reanalysed the 5' RACE reads using MiXCR and keeps one entry per CDR3 protein. The table records roughly 800,000 distinct CDR3 sequences, roughly 64% of them present only once. Sequenced material: blood. These receptors all come from a man aged 30 to 45 in good health.

The V and J genes are TRBV29-1 and TRBJ2-5, with 11 bases lining up with TRBD1. The J call may be wrong; the DNA end is better matched by TRBJ2-7. CDR1 is SQVTM and CDR2 is ANQGSEA in the germline V gene. The CDR3 totals 13 residues. The CDR3 nucleotides are TGCAGCGTTCCGGGACAGGGGGGGTACGAGCAGTACTTC. This encodes CSVPGQGGYEQYF.

The rearrangement links TRBV7-2 to TRBJ2-3, with D hard to call. This CDR3 spans 13 amino acids. Germline lookup yields CDR1 SGHTA and CDR2 FQGNSA. V lost 2 bases and J lost 6, with 9 bases in between. The CDR3 DNA follows: TGTGCCAGCAGCTTACCCCCGCGGGATACGCAGTATTTT. This translates into CASSLPPRDTQYF.

This sequence joins TRBV27 and TRBJ2-1; 8 positions match TRBD1. The J segment lost 3 bases and the V segment lost 2 bases, leaving 6 bases of the junction unmatched. This CDR3 comprises 16 residues. Germline-derived CDR1 and CDR2 are MNHEY and SMNVEV (reference sequence). In DNA form, the CDR3 reads TGTGCCAGCAGTTTAACACAGGGGGACTTCTACAATGAGCAGTTCTTC. It yields the protein CASSLTQGDFYNEQFF.

The chain joins TRBV5-1 to TRBJ2-3; tentatively, D is TRBD1 or TRBD2 (6 bases each). Trimming left V 2 bases short and J 4 bases short, with 17 bases between. CDR3 size: 16 residues. The germline gives CDR1 SGHRS, CDR2 YFSETQ. CDR3 loop: CASSLMGGLEADTQYF. The CDR3 DNA sequence: TGCGCCAGCAGCTTAATGGGGGGCCTCGAAGCAGATACGCAGTATTTT.

This chain connects TRBV4-3 to TRBJ2-1; TRBD2 is a possible D gene (6 bases). In germline, CDR1 is LGHNA, CDR2 YSLEER. Trimming took 4 bases from V and 10 from J, leaving 14 bases between them. The CDR3 has 13 residues. In DNA form, the CDR3 reads TGCGCCAGCAGCCCCCAGTCTAGCGAAGAGCAGTTCTTC. It encodes CASSPQSSEEQFF.

In its sample, this clonotype was seen a few times. The chain employs TRBV28 and TRBJ2-1, with 14 bases matching TRBD2. Trimming cost V 3 bases and J 5 bases; bases outside gene matches: 12. The CDR3 extends over 19 amino acids. Germline V gives CDR1 MDHEN, CDR2 SYDVKM. The CDR3 nucleotides are TGTGCCAGCAGTTTGGGCTCCGAATGGGGACTAGCGGGAGACAATGAGCAGTTCTTC. Protein: CASSLGSEWGLAGDNEQFF.

This clonotype came up a few times. The chain combines TRBV11-2 with TRBJ2-1; TRBD2 aligns across 11 bases. The junction had 14 bases not matched to a gene; V was cut back by 1 base and J by 9 bases. CDR3 length equals 18 residues. CDR1 is SGHAT and CDR2 is FQNNGV in the germline V gene. The CDR3 coding sequence is TGTGCCAGCAGCTTAGGCCTCCGGGCCGGGACTAGCGGAAGTGAGCAGTTCTTC. This translates into CASSLGLRAGTSGSEQFF. The full variable domain, its missing parts supplied by reference TRBV11-2 and TRBJ2-1, is EAGVAQSPRYKIIEKRQSVAFWCNPISGHATLYWYQQILGQGPKLLIQFQNNGVVDDSQLPKDRFSAERLKGVDSTLKIQPAKLEDSAVYLCASSLGLRAGTSGSEQFFGPGTRLTVL.

The chain combines TRBV7-6 with TRBJ2-1; D is ambiguous. The CDR3 sequence is 16 residues long. Germline V gene lookup returns CDR1 SGHVS and CDR2 FNYEAQ. The V end was cut by 5 bases, the J end by 6 bases, with 20 bases between. The CDR3 coding sequence is TGTGCCAGCAGCCTCCTGGCACCCGGGCCCCTCAATGAGCAGTTCTTC. Translating gives CASSLLAPGPLNEQFF.

The genes are TRBV20-1 and TRBJ2-1; possibly TRBD2 for D (5 bases). The end of the DNA fits TRBJ2-7 better, so the J call may be wrong. This CDR3 contains 13 residues. CDR1 and CDR2 from the germline V gene are DFQATT and SNEGSKA (reference sequence). In DNA, the CDR3 is TGCAGTGCTAGACGGGGTTCTTACAATGAGCAGTACTTC. Amino acids: CSARRGSYNEQYF.

The chain uses TRBV7-7 and TRBJ2-2; 9 positions match TRBD1. The CDR3 spans 16 residues. CDR1 and CDR2 (germline): SSHAT, FNYEAQ (reference sequence). J was trimmed by 4 bases and V by 2 bases; bases with no gene match: 5. CDR3 residues: CASSLLGTGSTGELFF. Here the CDR3 DNA reads TGTGCCAGCAGCTTACTTGGGACAGGGAGCACCGGGGAGCTGTTTTTT.

This chain connects TRBV4-1 to TRBJ2-5; 9 bases line up with TRBD2. The J call may be in error: the DNA end matches TRBJ2-7 better. Germline assignment: CDR1 MGHRA and CDR2 YSYEKL. The CDR3 is 13 residues long. The CDR3 region is CASSRTSVYEQYF. CDR3 bases: TGCGCCAGCAGCCGGACTAGCGTCTACGAGCAGTACTTC.